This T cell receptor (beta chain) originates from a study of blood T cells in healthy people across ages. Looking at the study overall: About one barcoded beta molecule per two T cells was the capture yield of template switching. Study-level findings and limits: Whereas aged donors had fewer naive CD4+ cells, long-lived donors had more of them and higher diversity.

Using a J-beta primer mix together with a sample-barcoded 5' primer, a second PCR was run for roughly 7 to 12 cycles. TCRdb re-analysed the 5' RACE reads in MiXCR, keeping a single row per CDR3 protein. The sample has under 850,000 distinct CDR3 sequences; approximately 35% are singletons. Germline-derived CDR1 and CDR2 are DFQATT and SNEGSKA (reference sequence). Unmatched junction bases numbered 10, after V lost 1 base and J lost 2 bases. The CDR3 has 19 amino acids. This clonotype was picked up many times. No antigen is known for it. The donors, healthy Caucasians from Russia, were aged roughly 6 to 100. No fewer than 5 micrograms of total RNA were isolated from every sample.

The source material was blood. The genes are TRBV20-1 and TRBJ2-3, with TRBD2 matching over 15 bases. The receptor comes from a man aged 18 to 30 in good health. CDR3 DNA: TGCAGTGCTAGAGCACTCGGACTAGCGGGGGGGCAGGACACAGATACGCAGTATTTT. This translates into CSARALGLAGGQDTDTQYF.